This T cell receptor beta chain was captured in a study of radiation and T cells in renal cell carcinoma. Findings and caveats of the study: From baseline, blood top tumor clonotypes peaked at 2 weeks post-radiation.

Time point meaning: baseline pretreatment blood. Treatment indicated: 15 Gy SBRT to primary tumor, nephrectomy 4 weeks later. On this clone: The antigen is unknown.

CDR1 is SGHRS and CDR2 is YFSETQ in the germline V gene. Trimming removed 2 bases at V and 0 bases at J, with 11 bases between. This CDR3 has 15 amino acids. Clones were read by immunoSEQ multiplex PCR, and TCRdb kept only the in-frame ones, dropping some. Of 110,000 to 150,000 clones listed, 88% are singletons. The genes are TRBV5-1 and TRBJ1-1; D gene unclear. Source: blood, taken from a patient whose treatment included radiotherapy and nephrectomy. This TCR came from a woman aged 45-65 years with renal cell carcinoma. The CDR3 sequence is CASSFTFLMNTEAFF. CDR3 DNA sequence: TGCGCCAGCAGCTTCACGTTTTTAATGAACACTGAAGCTTTCTTT.